What follows are 6 T cell receptor beta chains derived from one specimen sequenced in a study of blood T cell repertoires in acute mononucleosis. The study, taken as a whole, reports: GLC-BM-specific selection apparently combined TCR alpha and beta motifs.

Generated by immunoSEQ multiplex PCR, the TCRdb table keeps only in-frame clones and is missing some. The sample records 2,000 to 3,000 clones, approximately 25% being singletons. Documented time point: convalescence about 6 months (5-8 months) after acute presentation (visit 7). The sequenced sample was EBV GLC epitope tetramer+ CD8+ T cells sorted from PBMCs, obtained during convalescence from infectious mononucleosis. Subset here: CD8 T cells binding tetramer with EBV BMLF1 280-288 peptide (GLC-BM). These receptors all come from a woman aged 18-29 years with infectious mononucleosis caused by EBV.

This clone was observed many times. This chain uses TRBV7-8 with TRBJ2-3; 13 bases are a match to TRBD2. Losses at the gene ends were 5 bases for V and 7 bases for J; bases not matched to a gene: 12. Germline assignment: CDR1 SGHVS and CDR2 FQNEAQ. The CDR3 covers 17 residues. The CDR3 spells CASSRNSLAGGLHTQYF. Here the CDR3 DNA reads TGTGCCAGCAGCCGAAATTCACTAGCGGGGGGGCTTCATACGCAGTATTTT.

This clone was observed a few times. This chain joins TRBV21-1 and TRBJ2-3; the D call of TRBD2 is as the table states it, not checked on the DNA. TRBV21-1 is a pseudogene locus. This CDR3 has 16 amino acids. The CDR3 DNA is TGTGCCAGCAGCAAAGGGCCAGCGGGGGGGCTTCATACGCAGTATTTT. Translation gives CASSKGPAGGLHTQYF.

The sample holds many counts of this clone. The chain carries TRBV27 and TRBJ2-2, with D tentatively TRBD1 (5 bases). The germline CDR1 and CDR2 sequences are MNHEY and SMNVEV (reference sequence). The CDR3 has 15 amino acids. Deletions cut 4 bases from V and 3 bases from J, with 12 bases between. CDR3 sequence: CASSYSVTDTGELFF. The DNA of the CDR3 is TGTGCCAGCAGTTACTCGGTGACAGACACCGGGGAGCTGTTTTTT.

There are a few counts of this clone. A far larger clone is one base from this, pointing to a likely read error. The rearrangement uses TRBV29-1 and TRBJ2-1; maybe TRBD1 (6 bases). Trimming shortened V by 5 bases and J by 4 bases, and 15 bases separated the two germline ends. The CDR3 totals 14 residues. In germline, CDR1 is SQVTM, CDR2 ANQGSEA. The CDR3 sequence is CSVPPWTDYNEQFF. DNA of the CDR3: TGCAGCGTTCCTCCCTGGACAGATTACAATGAGCAGTTCTTC.

Concerning this clone: A far larger clone is a single base away, which makes a read error likely. Other DNA variants within this sample encode the same CDR3. The chain uses TRBV9 and TRBJ2-7; 14 nucleotides line up with TRBD2. This CDR3 is 16 amino acids long. Per the germline V gene, CDR1 is SGDLS and CDR2 is YYNGEE. J was trimmed by 4 bases and V by 4 bases; bases with no gene match: 7. CDR3 sequence: CASSLGLAGVGYEQYF. CDR3 nucleotides: TGTGCCAGCAGCTTGGGACTAGCGGGAGTGGGGTACGAGCAGTACTTC.

The sample holds a few counts of this clone. The gene calls are TRBV4-3 and TRBJ2-1; the match to TRBD1 covers 7 bases. CDR1 and CDR2 from the germline V gene are LGHNA and YSLEER. This CDR3 is built from 14 residues. CDR3 coding DNA: TGCAGCGTTCCTCCCGGGACAGATTACAATGAGCAGTTCTTC. Amino acid sequence: CSVPPGTDYNEQFF.